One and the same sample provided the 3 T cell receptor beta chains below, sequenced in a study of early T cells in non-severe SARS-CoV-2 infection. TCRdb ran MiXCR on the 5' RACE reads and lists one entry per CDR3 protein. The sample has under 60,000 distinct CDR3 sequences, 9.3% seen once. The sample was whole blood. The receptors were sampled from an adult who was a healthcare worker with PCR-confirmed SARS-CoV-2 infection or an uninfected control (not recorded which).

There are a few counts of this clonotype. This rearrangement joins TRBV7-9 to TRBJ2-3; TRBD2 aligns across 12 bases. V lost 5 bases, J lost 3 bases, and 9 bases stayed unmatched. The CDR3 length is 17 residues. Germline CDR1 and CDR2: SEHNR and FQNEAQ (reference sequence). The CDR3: CASSPRLAGDETDTQYF. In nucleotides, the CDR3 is TGTGCCAGCAGCCCTCGACTAGCGGGGGACGAGACAGATACGCAGTATTTT. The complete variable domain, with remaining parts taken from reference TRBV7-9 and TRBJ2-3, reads DTGVSQNPRHKITKRGQNVTFRCDPISEHNRLYWYRQTLGQGPEFLTYFQNEAQLEKSRLLSDRFSAERPKGSFSTLEIQRTEQGDSAMYLCASSPRLAGDETDTQYFGPGTRLTVL.

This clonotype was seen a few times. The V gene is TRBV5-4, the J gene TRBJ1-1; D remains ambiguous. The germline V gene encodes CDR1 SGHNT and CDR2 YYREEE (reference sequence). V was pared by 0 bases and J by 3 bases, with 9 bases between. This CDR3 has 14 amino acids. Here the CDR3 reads CASSLASDDTEAFF. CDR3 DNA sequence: TGTGCCAGCAGCTTGGCCTCGGACGACACTGAAGCTTTCTTT.

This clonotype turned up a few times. The CDR3 region has the DNA TGTGCCAGCAGCTTAGTGGGTAGCAATCAGCCCCAGCATTTT. Amino acids: CASSLVGSNQPQHF. The rearrangement links TRBV7-9 to TRBJ1-5; D unclear. The CDR3 consists of 14 residues. CDR1 and CDR2 (germline): SEHNR, FQNEAQ (reference sequence). V dropped 1 base and J dropped 0 bases, with 4 bases sitting between them.